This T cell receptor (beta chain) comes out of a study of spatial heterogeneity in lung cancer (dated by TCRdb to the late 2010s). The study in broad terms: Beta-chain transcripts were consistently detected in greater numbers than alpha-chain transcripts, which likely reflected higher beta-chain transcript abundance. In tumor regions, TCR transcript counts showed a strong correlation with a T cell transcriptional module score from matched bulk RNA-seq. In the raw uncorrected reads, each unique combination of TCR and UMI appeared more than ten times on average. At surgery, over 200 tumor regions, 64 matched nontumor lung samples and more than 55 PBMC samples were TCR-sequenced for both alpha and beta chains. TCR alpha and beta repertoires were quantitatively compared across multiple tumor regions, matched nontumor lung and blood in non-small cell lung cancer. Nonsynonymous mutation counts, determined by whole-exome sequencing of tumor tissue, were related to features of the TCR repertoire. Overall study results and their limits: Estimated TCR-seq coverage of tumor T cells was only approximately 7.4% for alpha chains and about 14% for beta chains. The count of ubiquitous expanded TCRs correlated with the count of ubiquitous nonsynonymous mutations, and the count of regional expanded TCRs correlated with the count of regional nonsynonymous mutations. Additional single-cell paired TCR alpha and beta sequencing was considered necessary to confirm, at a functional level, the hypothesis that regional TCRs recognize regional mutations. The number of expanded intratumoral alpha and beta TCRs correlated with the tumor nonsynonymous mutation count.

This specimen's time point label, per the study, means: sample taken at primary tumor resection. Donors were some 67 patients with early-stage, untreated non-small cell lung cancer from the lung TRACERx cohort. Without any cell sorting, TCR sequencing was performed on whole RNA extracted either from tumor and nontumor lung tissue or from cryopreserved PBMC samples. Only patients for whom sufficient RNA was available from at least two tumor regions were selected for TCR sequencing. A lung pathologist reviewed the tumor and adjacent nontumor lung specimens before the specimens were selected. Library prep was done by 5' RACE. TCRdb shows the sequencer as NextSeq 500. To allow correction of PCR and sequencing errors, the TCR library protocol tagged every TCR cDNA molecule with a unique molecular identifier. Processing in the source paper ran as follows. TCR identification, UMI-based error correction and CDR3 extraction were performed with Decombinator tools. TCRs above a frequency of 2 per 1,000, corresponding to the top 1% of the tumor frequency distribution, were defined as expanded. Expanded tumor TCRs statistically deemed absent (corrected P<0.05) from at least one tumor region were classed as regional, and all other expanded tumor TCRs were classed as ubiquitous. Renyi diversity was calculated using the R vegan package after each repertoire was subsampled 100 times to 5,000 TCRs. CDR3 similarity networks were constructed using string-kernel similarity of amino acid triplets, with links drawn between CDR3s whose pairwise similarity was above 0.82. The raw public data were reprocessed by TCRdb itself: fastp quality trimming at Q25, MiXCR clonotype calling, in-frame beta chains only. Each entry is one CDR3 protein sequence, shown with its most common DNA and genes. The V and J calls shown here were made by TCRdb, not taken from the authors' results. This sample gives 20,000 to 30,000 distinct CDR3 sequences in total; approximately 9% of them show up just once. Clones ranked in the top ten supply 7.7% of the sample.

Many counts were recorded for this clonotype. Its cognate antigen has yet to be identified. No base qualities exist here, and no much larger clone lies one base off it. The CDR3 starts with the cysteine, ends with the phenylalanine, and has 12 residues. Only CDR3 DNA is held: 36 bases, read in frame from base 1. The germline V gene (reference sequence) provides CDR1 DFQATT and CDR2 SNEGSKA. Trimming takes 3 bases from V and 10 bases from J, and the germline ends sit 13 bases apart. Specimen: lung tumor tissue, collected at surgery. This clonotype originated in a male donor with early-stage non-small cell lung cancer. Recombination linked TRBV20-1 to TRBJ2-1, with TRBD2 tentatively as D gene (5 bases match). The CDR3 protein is CSASSGIQEQFF. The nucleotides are TGCAGTGCTAGTTCCGGGATCCAGGAGCAGTTCTTC.